The TCR beta chain described here comes from a study of control samples from healthy donors and cancer patients. Germline assignment: CDR1 SNHLY and CDR2 FYNNEI. The CDR3 is 15 amino acids. V was cut by 4 bases and J by 1 base, with 13 bases left in between. TCRdb's copy holds only in-frame clones and misses some; the assay was immunoSEQ multiplex PCR. The table records about 170,000 clones, approximately 94% of them present only once. The sequence derives from a young woman in good health. Sequences were obtained from blood. This chain joins TRBV2 and TRBJ1-2; D perhaps matches TRBD1 (5 bases). CDR3 in amino acids: CASSAMAGLNYGYTF. CDR3 bases: TGTGCCAGCAGTGCAATGGCGGGACTTAACTATGGCTACACCTTC. Full variable domain (missing parts from reference TRBV2 and TRBJ1-2): EPEVTQTPSHQVTQMGQEVILRCVPISNHLYFYWYRQILGQKVEFLVSFYNNEISEKSEIFDDQFSVERPDGSNFTLKIRSTKLEDSAMYFCASSAMAGLNYGYTFGSGTRLTVV.